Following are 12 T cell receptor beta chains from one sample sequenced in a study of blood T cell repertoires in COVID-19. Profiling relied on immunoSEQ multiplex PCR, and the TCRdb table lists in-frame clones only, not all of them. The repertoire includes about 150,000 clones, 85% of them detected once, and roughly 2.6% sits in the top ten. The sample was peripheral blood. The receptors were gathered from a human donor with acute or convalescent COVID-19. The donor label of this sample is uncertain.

In DNA, the CDR3 is TGTGCCAGCAGTTTTGAACAGACCGATGAAAAACTGTTTTTT. This sequence encodes CASSFEQTDEKLFF. The rearrangement joins TRBV28 to TRBJ1-4; D is ambiguous. The germline V gene has CDR1 MDHEN and CDR2 SYDVKM. The V end lost 3 bases, the J end lost 6 bases, and 11 bases lay between the germline ends. The CDR3 runs 14 residues. Looking up the rest from reference TRBV28 and TRBJ1-4 gives the full variable domain: DVKVTQSSRYLVKRTGEKVFLECVQDMDHENMFWYRQDPGLGLRLIYFSYDVKMKEKGDIPEGYSVSREKKERFSLILESASTNQTSMYLCASSFEQTDEKLFFGSGTQLSVL.

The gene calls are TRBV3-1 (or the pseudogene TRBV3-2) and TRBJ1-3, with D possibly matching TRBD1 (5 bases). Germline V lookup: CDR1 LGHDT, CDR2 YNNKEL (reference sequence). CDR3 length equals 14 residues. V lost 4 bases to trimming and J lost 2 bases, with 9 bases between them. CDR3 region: CASSRGGTGNTIYF. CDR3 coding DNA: TGTGCCAGCAGCCGGGGGGGGACTGGAAACACCATATATTTT.

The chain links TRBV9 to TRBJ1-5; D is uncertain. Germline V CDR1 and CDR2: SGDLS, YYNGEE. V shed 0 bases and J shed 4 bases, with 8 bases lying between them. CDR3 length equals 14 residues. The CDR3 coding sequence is TGTGCCAGCAGCGTAGGACAAACGAATCAGCCCCAGCATTTT. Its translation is CASSVGQTNQPQHF.

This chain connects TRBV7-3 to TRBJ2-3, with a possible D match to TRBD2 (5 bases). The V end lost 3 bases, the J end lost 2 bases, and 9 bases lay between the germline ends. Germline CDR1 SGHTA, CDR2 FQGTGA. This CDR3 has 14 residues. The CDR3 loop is CASSLGVSTDTQYF. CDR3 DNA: TGTGCCAGCAGCTTGGGAGTTTCCACAGATACGCAGTATTTT.

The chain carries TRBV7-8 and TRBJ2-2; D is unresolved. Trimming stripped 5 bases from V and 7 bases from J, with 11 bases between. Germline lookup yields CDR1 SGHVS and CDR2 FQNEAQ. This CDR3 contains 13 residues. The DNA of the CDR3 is TGTGCCAGCAGCCCTACGGTTAGCGGGGAGCTGTTTTTT. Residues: CASSPTVSGELFF.

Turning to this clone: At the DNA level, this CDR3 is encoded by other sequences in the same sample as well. The CDR3 DNA reads as TGTGCCAGCAGTTTCCGGGACAGGGCCGCCTATGGCTACACCTTC. Protein: CASSFRDRAAYGYTF. The rearrangement uses TRBV28 and TRBJ1-2; 9 positions agree with TRBD1. Trimming at V came to 3 bases and at J to 4 bases, leaving 6 bases not matched to a gene. Germline V gene lookup returns CDR1 MDHEN and CDR2 SYDVKM. The CDR3 contains 15 residues.

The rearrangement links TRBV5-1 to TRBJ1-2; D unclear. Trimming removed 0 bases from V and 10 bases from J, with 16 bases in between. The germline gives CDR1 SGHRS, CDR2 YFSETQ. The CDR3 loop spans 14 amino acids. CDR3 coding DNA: TGCGCCAGCAGCTTGGCGAGGGAATCGGATTCCTACACCTTC. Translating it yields CASSLARESDSYTF.

The CDR3 DNA reads as TGTGCCATCGAACAGGAGTCCCCTATCTATGGCTACACCTTC. Its translation is CAIEQESPIYGYTF. This chain joins TRBV28 and TRBJ1-2, with D perhaps matching TRBD1 (5 bases). Germline CDR1 and CDR2: MDHEN and SYDVKM. Trimming took 10 bases from V and 4 from J, leaving 19 bases between them. The CDR3 extends over 14 amino acids.

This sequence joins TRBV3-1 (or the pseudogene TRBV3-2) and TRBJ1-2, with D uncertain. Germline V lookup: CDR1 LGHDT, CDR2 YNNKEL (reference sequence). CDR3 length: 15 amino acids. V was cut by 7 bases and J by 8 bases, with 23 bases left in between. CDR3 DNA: TGTGCCAGCATGCAAGGAGACGCGGAGGGAAAGGGCTACACCTTC. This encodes CASMQGDAEGKGYTF.

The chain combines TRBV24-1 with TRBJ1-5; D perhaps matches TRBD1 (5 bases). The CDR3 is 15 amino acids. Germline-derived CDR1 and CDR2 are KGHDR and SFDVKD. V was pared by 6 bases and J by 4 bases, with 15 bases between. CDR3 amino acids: CATSSAGVLNQPQHF. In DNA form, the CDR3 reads TGTGCCACCAGTTCAGCGGGGGTCCTAAATCAGCCCCAGCATTTT.

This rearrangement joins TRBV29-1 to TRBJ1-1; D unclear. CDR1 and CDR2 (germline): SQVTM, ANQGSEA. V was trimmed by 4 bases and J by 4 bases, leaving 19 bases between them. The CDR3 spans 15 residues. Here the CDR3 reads CSVGEKTGRGTEAFF. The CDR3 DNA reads TGCAGCGTTGGGGAAAAGACGGGAAGAGGCACTGAAGCTTTCTTT. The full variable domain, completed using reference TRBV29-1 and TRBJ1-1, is SAVISQKPSRDICQRGTSLTIQCQVDSQVTMMFWYRQQPGQSLTLIATANQGSEATYESGFVIDKFPISRPNLTFSTLTVSNMSPEDSSIYLCSVGEKTGRGTEAFFGQGTRLTVV.

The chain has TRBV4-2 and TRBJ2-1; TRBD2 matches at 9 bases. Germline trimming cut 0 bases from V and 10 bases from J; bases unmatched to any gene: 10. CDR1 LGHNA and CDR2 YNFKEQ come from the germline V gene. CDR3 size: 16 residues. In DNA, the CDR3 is TGTGCCAGCAGCCAAGATTCGGCGGGAGGGATCCGGGAGCAGTTCTTC. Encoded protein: CASSQDSAGGIREQFF.